The entry that follows covers one T cell receptor beta chain sequence. The antigen remains undetermined. This specimen belongs to a study of cytomegalovirus exposure and HLA in healthy donors. General observations from the study: Productive rates of about 90% or about 30% were seen for most TCR beta V segments in an earlier analysis. A later analysis revealed that TCR association rates differed between HLA loci, peaking at DRB1 and bottoming out at HLA-C. Many donors shared some public TCRs, even though most TCR sequences were rare.

Both 60 Vbeta primers and 13 Jbeta primers went into the PCR. Original processing notes: There were tens of millions of unique TCR beta chains by a later count, and approximately 12 million of them were shared. Measured with immunoSEQ multiplex PCR; TCRdb has only the in-frame clones, and not every one. That table furnishes V, J and clone size, whereas the DNA furnished D and trimming. Counted here are under 250,000 clones, about three quarters occurring once; the ten biggest clones make up 0.4% to 0.6%. Sequenced input: PBMCs. The TCR was taken from a boy aged 5-17 years in good health and CMV-seronegative.

The CDR3 reads CASSLGRGSYEQYF. CDR3 DNA sequence: TGTGCCAGCAGCTTAGGTCGCGGTTCCTACGAGCAGTACTTC. The V gene is TRBV13, the J gene TRBJ2-7; D call uncertain. Germline CDR1 and CDR2: PRHDT and FYEKMQ (reference sequence). This CDR3 contains 14 residues. The V gene lost 0 bases and the J gene lost 1 base, with 7 bases spanning the gap.